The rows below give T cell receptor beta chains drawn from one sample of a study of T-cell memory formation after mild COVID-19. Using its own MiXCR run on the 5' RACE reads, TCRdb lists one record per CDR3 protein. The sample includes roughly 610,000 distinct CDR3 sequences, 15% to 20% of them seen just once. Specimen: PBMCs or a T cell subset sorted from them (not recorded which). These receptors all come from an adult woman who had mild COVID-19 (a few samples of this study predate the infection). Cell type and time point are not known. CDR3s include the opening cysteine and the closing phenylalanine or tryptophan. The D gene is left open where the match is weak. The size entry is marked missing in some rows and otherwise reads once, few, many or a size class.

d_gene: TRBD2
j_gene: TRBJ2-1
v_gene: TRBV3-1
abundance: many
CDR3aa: CASSQGGSWSNEQFF
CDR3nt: TGTGCCAGCAGCCAAGGCGGGAGTTGGAGTAATGAGCAGTTCTTC

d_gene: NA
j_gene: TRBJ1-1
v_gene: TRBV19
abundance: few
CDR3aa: CASRSIESAGKNTEAFF
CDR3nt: TGTGCCAGCCGTAGTATAGAATCGGCAGGCAAGAACACTGAAGCTTTCTTT

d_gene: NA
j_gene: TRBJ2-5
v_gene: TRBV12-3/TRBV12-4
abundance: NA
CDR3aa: CASSLSGPVETQYF
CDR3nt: TGTGCCAGCAGTTTAAGCGGGCCCGTAGAGACCCAGTACTTC

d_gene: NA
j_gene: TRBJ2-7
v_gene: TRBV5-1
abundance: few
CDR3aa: CASSRGTAPEGLSYEQYF
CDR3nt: TGCGCCAGCAGCCGCGGGACAGCCCCTGAAGGGCTCTCCTACGAGCAGTACTTC

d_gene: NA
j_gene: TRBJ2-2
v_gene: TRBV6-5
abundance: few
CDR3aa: CASSYSGLDTGELFF
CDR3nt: TGTGCCAGCAGTTACTCGGGATTGGACACCGGGGAGCTGTTTTTT

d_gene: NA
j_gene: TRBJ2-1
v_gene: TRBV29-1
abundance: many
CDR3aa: CSVYPGGDNEQFF
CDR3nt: TGCAGCGTTTACCCAGGGGGGGACAATGAGCAGTTCTTC

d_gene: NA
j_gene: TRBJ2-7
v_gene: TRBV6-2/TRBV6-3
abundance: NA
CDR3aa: CATSTGPAVQYF
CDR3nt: TGTGCCACATCGACGGGCCCCGCGGTTCAGTACTTC

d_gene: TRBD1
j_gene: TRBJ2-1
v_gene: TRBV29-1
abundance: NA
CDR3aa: CSGNRDREQFF
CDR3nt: TGCAGCGGCAACCGGGACAGGGAGCAGTTCTTC

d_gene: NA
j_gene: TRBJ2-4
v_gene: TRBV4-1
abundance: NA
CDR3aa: CASSQAIIALAKNIQYF
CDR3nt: TGCGCCAGCAGCCAAGCAATTATAGCTCTAGCCAAAAACATTCAGTACTTC

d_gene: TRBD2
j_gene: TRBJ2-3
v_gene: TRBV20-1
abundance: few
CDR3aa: CSAPLAGGTDTQYF
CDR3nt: TGCAGTGCGCCACTAGCGGGGGGAACAGATACGCAGTATTTT

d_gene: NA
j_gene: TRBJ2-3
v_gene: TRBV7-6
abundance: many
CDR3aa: CASSLGTSPDTQYF
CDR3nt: TGTGCCAGCAGCTTAGGAACATCTCCAGATACGCAGTATTTT

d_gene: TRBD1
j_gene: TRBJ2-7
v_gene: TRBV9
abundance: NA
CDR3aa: CASSRTSGTGSYEQYF
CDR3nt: TGTGCCAGCAGCCGAACTTCCGGGACAGGCTCCTACGAGCAGTACTTC

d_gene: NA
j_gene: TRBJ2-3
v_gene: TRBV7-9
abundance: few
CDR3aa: CASSQVLGDTQYF
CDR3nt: TGTGCCAGCAGCCAGGTGTTAGGGGATACGCAGTATTTT

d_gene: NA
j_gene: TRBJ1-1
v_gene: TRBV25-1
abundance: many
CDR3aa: CASSDEARGTEAFF
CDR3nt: TGTGCCAGCAGTGATGAGGCCCGAGGCACTGAAGCTTTCTTT

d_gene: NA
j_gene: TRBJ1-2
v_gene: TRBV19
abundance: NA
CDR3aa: CASRITDNLGGTSYGYTF
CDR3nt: TGTGCCAGTCGCATTACTGACAACCTAGGGGGGACGAGCTATGGCTACACCTTC

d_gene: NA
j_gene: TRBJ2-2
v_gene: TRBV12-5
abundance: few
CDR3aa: CASQQGPGELFF
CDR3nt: TGTGCTAGTCAACAAGGGCCCGGGGAGCTGTTTTTT

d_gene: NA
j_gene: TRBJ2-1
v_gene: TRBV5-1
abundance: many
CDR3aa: CASSSDLAWNEQFF
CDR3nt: TGCGCCAGCAGTTCGGACTTAGCATGGAATGAGCAGTTCTTC

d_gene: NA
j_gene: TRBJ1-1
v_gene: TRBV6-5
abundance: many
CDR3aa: CASSYGQGDTEAFF
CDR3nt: TGTGCCAGCAGTTACGGGCAGGGAGACACTGAAGCTTTCTTT

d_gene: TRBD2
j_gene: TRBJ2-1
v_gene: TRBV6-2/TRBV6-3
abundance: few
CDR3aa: CASRLLAEEQFF
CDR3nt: TGTGCCAGCAGACTCCTAGCGGAGGAGCAGTTCTTC

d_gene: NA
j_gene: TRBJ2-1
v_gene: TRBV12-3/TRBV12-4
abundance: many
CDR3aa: CASSPSYEQFF
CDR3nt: TGTGCCAGCAGCCCCTCATATGAGCAGTTCTTC

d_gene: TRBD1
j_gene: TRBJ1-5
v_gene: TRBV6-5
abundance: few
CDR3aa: CASGHTGEGNQPQHF
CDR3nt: TGTGCCAGCGGACATACAGGGGAAGGCAATCAGCCCCAGCATTTT

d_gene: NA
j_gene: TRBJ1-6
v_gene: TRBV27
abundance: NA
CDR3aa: CASSLARLNNSPLHF
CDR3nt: TGTGCCAGCAGTTTGGCCAGGCTTAATAATTCACCCCTCCACTTT

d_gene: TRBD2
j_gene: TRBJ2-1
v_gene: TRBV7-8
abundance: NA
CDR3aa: CASRNALAGGSNEQFF
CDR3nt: TGTGCCAGCAGAAACGCCCTAGCGGGGGGAAGCAATGAGCAGTTCTTC

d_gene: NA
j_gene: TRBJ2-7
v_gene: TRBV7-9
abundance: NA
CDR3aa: CASSSTNEQYF
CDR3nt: TGTGCCAGCAGCTCAACCAACGAGCAGTACTTC

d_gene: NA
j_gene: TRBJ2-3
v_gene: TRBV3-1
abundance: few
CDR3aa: CASSQDQVEDTQYF
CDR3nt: TGTGCCAGCAGCCAAGATCAGGTAGAGGATACGCAGTATTTT

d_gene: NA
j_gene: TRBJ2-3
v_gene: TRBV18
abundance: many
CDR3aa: CASSRDRSTDTQYF
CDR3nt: TGTGCCAGCAGCCGGGACCGTAGCACAGATACGCAGTATTTT

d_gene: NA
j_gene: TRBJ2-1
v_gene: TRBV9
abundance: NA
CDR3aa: CASSPRSGPYNEQFF
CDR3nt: TGTGCCAGCAGCCCTAGAAGCGGGCCCTACAATGAGCAGTTCTTC

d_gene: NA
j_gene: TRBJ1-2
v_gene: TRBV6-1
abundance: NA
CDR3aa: CASAGRQVYGYTF
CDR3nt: TGTGCCAGCGCGGGAAGACAGGTCTATGGCTACACCTTC

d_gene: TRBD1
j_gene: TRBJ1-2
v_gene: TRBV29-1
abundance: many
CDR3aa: CSDRQGDGYTF
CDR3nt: TGCAGCGACAGACAGGGAGATGGCTACACCTTC

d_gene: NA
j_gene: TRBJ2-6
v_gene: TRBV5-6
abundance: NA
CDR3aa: CASSLLGRVGIGANVLTF
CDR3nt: TGTGCCAGCAGCTTGCTAGGCAGGGTGGGAATTGGGGCCAACGTCCTGACTTTC

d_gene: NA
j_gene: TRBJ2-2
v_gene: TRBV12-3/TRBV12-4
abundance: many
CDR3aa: CASSLDGANTGELFF
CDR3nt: TGTGCCAGCAGTTTAGACGGGGCCAACACCGGGGAGCTGTTTTTT

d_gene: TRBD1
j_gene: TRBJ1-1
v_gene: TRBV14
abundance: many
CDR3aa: CASSRERAQGAITEAFF
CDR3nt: TGTGCCAGCAGCCGAGAAAGAGCACAGGGGGCAATCACTGAAGCTTTCTTT

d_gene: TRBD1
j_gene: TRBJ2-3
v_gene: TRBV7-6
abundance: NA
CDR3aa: CASSLEPGQGFTDTQYF
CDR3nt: TGTGCCAGCAGCTTGGAGCCGGGACAGGGGTTCACAGATACGCAGTATTTT

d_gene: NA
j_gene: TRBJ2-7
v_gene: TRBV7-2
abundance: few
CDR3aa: CASSHSRTIYEQYF
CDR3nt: TGTGCCAGCAGCCATTCAAGAACCATCTACGAGCAGTACTTC

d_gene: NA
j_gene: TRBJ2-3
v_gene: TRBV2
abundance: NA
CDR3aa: CASSQEMATDTQYF
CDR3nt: TGTGCCAGCAGTCAAGAGATGGCCACAGATACGCAGTATTTT

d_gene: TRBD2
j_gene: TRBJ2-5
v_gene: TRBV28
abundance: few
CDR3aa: CASSLPQLLWTSGPAETQYF
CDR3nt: TGTGCCAGCAGTTTACCACAACTCCTCTGGACTAGCGGCCCCGCGGAGACCCAGTACTTC

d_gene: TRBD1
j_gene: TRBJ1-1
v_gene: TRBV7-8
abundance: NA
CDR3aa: CASSSPRDREIGEAFF
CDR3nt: TGTGCCAGCAGCTCCCCCCGGGACAGGGAAATCGGTGAAGCTTTCTTT

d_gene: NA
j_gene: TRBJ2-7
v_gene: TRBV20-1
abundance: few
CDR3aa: CSARGTEGNEQYF
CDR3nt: TGCAGTGCTAGGGGGACGGAAGGCAACGAGCAGTACTTC

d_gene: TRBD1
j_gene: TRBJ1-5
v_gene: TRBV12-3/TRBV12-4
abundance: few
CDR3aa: CASRVGQGNQPQHF
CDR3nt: TGTGCCAGCAGGGTTGGACAGGGGAATCAGCCCCAGCATTTT

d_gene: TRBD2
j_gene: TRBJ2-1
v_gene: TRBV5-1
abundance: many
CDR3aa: CASISGGGGVNNEQFF
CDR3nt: TGCGCCAGCATCTCGGGAGGCGGGGGGGTCAACAATGAGCAGTTCTTC

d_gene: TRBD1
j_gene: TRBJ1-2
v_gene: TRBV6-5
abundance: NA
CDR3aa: CASSYFNTGGFYGYTF
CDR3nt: TGTGCCAGCAGTTACTTCAACACAGGGGGCTTCTATGGCTACACCTTC

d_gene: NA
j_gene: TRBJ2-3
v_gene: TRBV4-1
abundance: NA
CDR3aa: CASSQARGGEDTQYF
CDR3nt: TGCGCCAGCAGCCAAGCGAGGGGGGGCGAAGATACGCAGTATTTT

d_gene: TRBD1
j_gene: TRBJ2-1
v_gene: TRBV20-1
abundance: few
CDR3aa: CSARDIGQVLYNEQFF
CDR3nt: TGCAGTGCTAGAGATATCGGACAGGTCCTGTACAATGAGCAGTTCTTC

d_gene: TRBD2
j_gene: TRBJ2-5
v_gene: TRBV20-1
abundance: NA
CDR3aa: CSARDGGREASRETQYF
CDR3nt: TGCAGTGCTAGAGATGGAGGGCGGGAGGCCTCTAGGGAGACCCAGTACTTC

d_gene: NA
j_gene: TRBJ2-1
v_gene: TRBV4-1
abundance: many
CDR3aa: CASRVPGNPYNEQFF
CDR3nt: TGCGCCAGCAGAGTTCCAGGGAATCCATACAATGAGCAGTTCTTC

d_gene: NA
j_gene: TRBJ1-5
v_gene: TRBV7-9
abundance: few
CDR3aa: CASSLEVGGLNQPQHF
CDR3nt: TGTGCCAGCAGCTTAGAGGTAGGGGGGCTAAATCAGCCCCAGCATTTT